This T cell receptor beta chain was retrieved from a study of T cell responses to AZD1222 COVID-19 vaccine. In the study overall: Second doses that came at about 4 or about 12 weeks were put together. Points from the study as a whole: Donor demographics were predominantly white British with a female majority; clonal diversity may be underestimated. Reportedly, nearly half of unique spike TCRs recognized epitopes outside B.1.351/B.1.1.7 mutations. Baseline seropositives among AZD1222 recipients totaled only five or six.

The method was immunoSEQ multiplex PCR; TCRdb's version includes in-frame clones alone and lacks a portion of them. The sample holds 150,000 to 200,000 clones; 85% to 95% are singletons and the top ten take about 4%. Germline V gives CDR1 MNHNS, CDR2 SASEGT. V lost 2 bases and J lost 1, with 11 bases in between. This CDR3 has 15 amino acids. A word on this clone: Its cognate antigen is unknown.

The sample consisted of peripheral blood, taken on day 0 of AZD1222 vaccination. The chain has TRBV6-1 and TRBJ1-1; D remains unclear. The clonotype comes from an adult in good health. CDR3 nucleotide sequence: TGTGCCAGCAGTGAATTAGGGCAGGAGAACACTGAAGCTTTCTTT. Translated, it gives CASSELGQENTEAFF.